A single sample is the source of the 12 T cell receptor beta chains below, sequenced in a study of blood T cell repertoires in COVID-19. Sequencing was performed with immunoSEQ multiplex PCR; in TCRdb, only in-frame clones are kept and a portion is missing. The top ten hold 0.7% to 0.85% of the sample, which has 250,000 to 300,000 clones, nearly 90% seen once. The specimen was peripheral blood. The receptor set was obtained from a woman between 25 and 40 years old with acute or convalescent COVID-19.

V and J are TRBV27 and TRBJ2-1, with a weak D call TRBD1 (6 bases). This CDR3 is 15 amino acids long. Germline V gives CDR1 MNHEY, CDR2 SMNVEV (reference sequence). V shed 5 bases and J shed 4 bases, with 15 bases lying between them. DNA of the CDR3: TGTGCCAGCAGTCCAACGACAGGCGCTTACAATGAGCAGTTCTTC. As protein: CASSPTTGAYNEQFF.

This clone was seen just once. This chain uses TRBV24-1 with TRBJ1-5, with D possibly being TRBD1 (5 bases). Per the germline V gene, CDR1 is KGHDR and CDR2 is SFDVKD. The CDR3 is made up of 14 amino acids. V shed 4 bases and J shed 3 bases, with 9 bases lying between them. The CDR3 sequence is CATSDGGVNQPQHF. Written as DNA, the CDR3 is TGTGCCACCAGTGACGGAGGGGTCAATCAGCCCCAGCATTTT.

The chain employs TRBV7-9 and TRBJ2-7; 10 bases are shared with TRBD2. The V gene end was trimmed by 4 bases and the J gene end by 5 bases; junction bases not matched to a gene: 5. CDR1 SEHNR and CDR2 FQNEAQ come from the germline V gene (reference sequence). The CDR3 consists of 14 residues. The CDR3 DNA reads TGTGCCAGCAGCTCAACGGGACTAGCGAACGAGCAGTACTTC. This gives the protein CASSSTGLANEQYF.

The V gene is TRBV7-3, the J gene TRBJ2-1, with 9 nucleotides matching TRBD2. The CDR3 has 15 amino acids. Germline V gene data show CDR1 as SGHTA and CDR2 as FQGTGA. Unmatched junction bases numbered 5, after V lost 6 bases and J lost 2 bases. Written as DNA, the CDR3 is TGTGCCAGCAGACAACTAGCGGGCCCCTACAATGAGCAGTTCTTC. Residues: CASRQLAGPYNEQFF.

This chain connects TRBV27 to TRBJ2-1, with 10 bases aligning to TRBD1. The CDR3 length is 15 residues. Per the germline V gene, CDR1 is MNHEY and CDR2 is SMNVEV (reference sequence). Trimming removed 0 bases from V and 8 bases from J; junction bases left unmatched: 4. CDR3: CASSLSKGQGYEQFF. The CDR3, as DNA: TGTGCCAGCAGTTTATCGAAGGGACAGGGGTATGAGCAGTTCTTC.

This chain uses TRBV6-5 with TRBJ2-7; unclear D gene. The length of the CDR3 is 12 residues. Per the germline V gene, CDR1 is MNHEY and CDR2 is SVGAGI. Trimming stripped 6 bases from V and 2 bases from J, with 8 bases between. The DNA of the CDR3 is TGTGCCAGCAGGGAGCAGACCTACGAGCAGTACTTC. Translated, it gives CASREQTYEQYF.

The chain employs TRBV12-5 and TRBJ2-2, with D maybe TRBD1 (5 bases). V was cut by 5 bases and J by 1 base, with 11 bases left in between. Germline CDR1 is LGHNT and CDR2 is FRNRAP. The CDR3 length is 15 residues. In nucleotides, the CDR3 is TGTGCTAGTGGTCCCAGACAGATGAACACCGGGGAGCTGTTTTTT. Encoded protein: CASGPRQMNTGELFF. Filled out from reference TRBV12-5 and TRBJ2-2, the complete variable domain reads DARVTQTPRHKVTEMGQEVTMRCQPILGHNTVFWYRQTMMQGLELLAYFRNRAPLDDSGMPKDRFSAEMPDATLATLKIQPSEPRDSAVYFCASGPRQMNTGELFFGEGSRLTVL.

The chain has TRBV6-6 and TRBJ1-1; 9 positions match TRBD1. This CDR3 region has 14 residues. Germline V lookup: CDR1 MNHNY, CDR2 SVGAGI (reference sequence). The V segment lost 6 bases and the J segment 4 bases; nucleotides outside the gene matches: 6. CDR3 residues: CASRKDRGSTEAFF. CDR3 nucleotides: TGTGCCAGCAGGAAAGACAGGGGGTCCACTGAAGCTTTCTTT.

The chain couples TRBV13 to TRBJ2-2; 7 bases line up with TRBD2. This CDR3 comprises 16 residues. CDR1 is PRHDT, CDR2 FYEKMQ, per germline (reference sequence). Unmatched junction bases numbered 12, after V lost 5 bases and J lost 6 bases. The CDR3 coding sequence is TGTGCCAGCAGCGCCAGCGGGACCGCCCGCGCCGGGGAGCTGTTTTTT. Its translation is CASSASGTARAGELFF.

The chain joins TRBV4-2 to TRBJ2-1, with 9 positions matching TRBD2. Looked up from germline, CDR1 is LGHNA and CDR2 is YNFKEQ. With V trimmed by 3 bases and J by 2 bases, 5 bases remained unmatched. This CDR3 comprises 16 residues. The CDR3 bases are TGTGCCAGCAGCCAGGAACTAGCGGGCGCCTACAATGAGCAGTTCTTC. Encoded protein: CASSQELAGAYNEQFF.

V gene TRBV7-2 combines with J gene TRBJ2-7; the match to TRBD2 covers 9 bases. The trim removed 4 bases at V and 4 bases at J, leaving 8 bases unmatched. The CDR3 runs 15 residues. Germline CDR1 and CDR2: SGHTA and FQGNSA. The CDR3 loop is CASSSHPGLAYEQYF. As DNA, the CDR3 is TGTGCCAGCAGCTCGCACCCGGGACTAGCTTACGAGCAGTACTTC. Full variable domain (remainder filled in from reference TRBV7-2 and TRBJ2-7): GAGVSQSPSNKVTEKGKDVELRCDPISGHTALYWYRQSLGQGLEFLIYFQGNSAPDKSGLPSDRFSAERTGGSVSTLTIQRTQQEDSAVYLCASSSHPGLAYEQYFGPGTRLTVT.

The chain combines TRBV10-3 with TRBJ2-2; possible D gene TRBD1, 5 bases. V lost 3 bases to trimming and J lost 4 bases, with 15 bases between them. Germline V lookup: CDR1 ENHRY, CDR2 SYGVKD. The CDR3 extends over 16 amino acids. CDR3 nucleotides: TGTGCCATCAGTGATCCAGGGCGAATGGGCACCGGGGAGCTGTTTTTT. Its translation is CAISDPGRMGTGELFF.